This passage covers 27 T cell receptor beta chains from one sample sequenced in a study of PD-1 blockade in classical Hodgkin lymphoma (dated by TCRdb to about 2020). Library preparation was by the immunoSEQ multiplex PCR assay. TCRdb's version of the immuneACCESS table is confined to in-frame rearrangements and falls short of the full clone set. An unresolved V gene accounts for under half of the shortfall where checked; the remainder is of unknown origin. The sample table records around 50,000 clones; roughly 80% of these occur just once. Clones ranked in the top ten supply over 9.5% of the sample. This sample's time point label indicates: cycle 4 day 1 (C4D1), after around six weeks of nivolumab. Every trial patient had relapsed following autologous stem cell transplantation, and prior brentuximab vedotin exposure was what differed among cohorts A, B and C. The source material was peripheral blood mononuclear cells (PBMCs), sampled before the fourth cycle of nivolumab. The receptor set was obtained from a human donor with classical Hodgkin lymphoma.

The chain is built from TRBV9 and TRBJ2-7, with no clear D. The germline gives CDR1 SGDLS, CDR2 YYNGEE. The ends were cut back, 4 bases at V and 0 bases at J, with 20 bases in the middle. This CDR3 has 17 amino acids. CDR3 nucleotide sequence: TGTGCCAGCAGCACGAAAAAGGAGAGTGCCGCCTCCTACGAGCAGTACTTC. Its protein product is CASSTKKESAASYEQYF.

This chain connects TRBV10-3 to TRBJ1-1; D gene ambiguous. Germline loops: CDR1 ENHRY, CDR2 SYGVKD. Trimming took 10 bases from V and 4 from J, leaving 10 bases between them. There are 11 residues in the CDR3. The CDR3 sequence is CATRELTEAFF. CDR3 DNA sequence: TGTGCCACCCGGGAACTCACTGAAGCTTTCTTT.

The V gene is TRBV29-1, the J gene TRBJ2-1; D not resolved. Germline V gives CDR1 SQVTM, CDR2 ANQGSEA. The CDR3 has 10 residues. Trimming took 0 bases from V and 9 from J, leaving 3 bases between them. This CDR3 reads CSVEDPEQFF. The CDR3 DNA follows: TGCAGCGTTGAAGATCCTGAGCAGTTCTTC.

V and J are TRBV2 and TRBJ2-7; D tentatively fits TRBD1 or TRBD2 (5 bases each). Germline CDR1 is SNHLY and CDR2 is FYNNEI. Trimming took off 7 bases at V and 6 bases at J, with 16 bases between the two ends. The CDR3 length is 13 residues. The CDR3 here is CASNGAELGEQYF. The CDR3 nucleotides are TGTGCCAGCAACGGGGCTGAGCTAGGCGAGCAGTACTTC.

A note on this clone: At one of its ends the junction is not consistent with the germline gene, which may arise from a read error. V is TRBV9 and J is TRBJ2-7; TRBD1 or TRBD2 may be the D gene (6 bases each). The CDR3 extends over 14 amino acids. Germline V lookup: CDR1 SGDLS, CDR2 YYNGEE. In DNA form, the CDR3 reads TGTGCCGGCAGCGTAGGTCAGGGGAGGATCGAGCAGTACTTC. Translated, it gives CAGSVGQGRIEQYF.

The chain combines TRBV11-3 with TRBJ2-5, with a weak D call TRBD2 (6 bases). CDR3 length: 18 residues. Trimming stripped 4 bases from V and 5 bases from J, with 26 bases between. CDR1 and CDR2 (germline): SGHNT, YENEEA. DNA for the CDR3: TGTGCCAGCAGCTCGGGACGGCGGGACCCCTGGGTGGGGGAGACCCAGTACTTC. This encodes CASSSGRRDPWVGETQYF.

This clone was seen more than once but under ten times. The chain recombines TRBV7-9 with TRBJ2-1; 7 nucleotides align to TRBD2. The CDR3 length is 15 residues. In germline, CDR1 is SEHNR, CDR2 FQNEAQ (reference sequence). The J segment lost 7 bases and the V segment lost 4 bases, leaving 10 bases of the junction unmatched. The DNA of the CDR3 is TGTGCCAGCAGCTCTCAAGCGGGACCGCGGAATGAGCAGTTCTTC. Translation: CASSSQAGPRNEQFF.

The chain employs TRBV18 and TRBJ2-2; TRBD2 matches 8 bases. The CDR3 runs 15 residues. With 5 bases clipped from V and 3 bases from J, the junction kept 5 bases outside the gene matches. CDR1 and CDR2 from the germline V gene are KGHSH and LQKENI. The CDR3 DNA sequence: TGTGCCAGCTCAGAAAGCGGGGGCTACACCGGGGAGCTGTTTTTT. Translated: CASSESGGYTGELFF.

The genes are TRBV7-2 and TRBJ2-1; TRBD2 is a possible D gene (5 bases). The CDR3 contains 12 residues. The germline gives CDR1 SGHTA, CDR2 FQGNSA. V was trimmed by 5 bases and J by 11 bases, leaving 13 bases between them. CDR3 DNA: TGTGCCAGCAGCCGCCCGGACGGGAAGCAGTTCTTC. Protein product: CASSRPDGKQFF.

The CDR3 DNA is TGTGCCTGGAGTGTACTCGACAGGGTGTTTGAAAAACTGTTTTTT. Encoded protein: CAWSVLDRVFEKLFF. This chain links TRBV30 with TRBJ1-4, with 7 positions matching TRBD1. Germline loops: CDR1 GTSNPN, CDR2 SVGIG (reference sequence). The V segment lost 0 bases and the J segment 7 bases; nucleotides outside the gene matches: 8. This CDR3 has 15 amino acids.

The rearrangement joins TRBV4-2 to TRBJ2-3; 12 bases agree with TRBD2. The CDR3 sequence is 15 residues long. Trimming cost V 4 bases and J 1 base; bases outside gene matches: 0. The V gene's germline CDR1 is LGHNA and CDR2 YNFKEQ. CDR3 DNA sequence: TGTGCCAGCAGCCGACTAGCGGGAGGCACAGATACGCAGTATTTT. Protein: CASSRLAGGTDTQYF.

The chain uses TRBV27 and TRBJ2-1; TRBD2 matches 10 bases. CDR3 length: 19 amino acids. Germline V gene lookup returns CDR1 MNHEY and CDR2 SMNVEV (reference sequence). With 1 base clipped from V and 0 bases from J, the junction kept 9 bases outside the gene matches. The CDR3 loop reads CASSLWGLARRSSYNEQFF. In DNA form, the CDR3 reads TGTGCCAGCAGTTTATGGGGACTAGCGAGACGGAGCTCCTACAATGAGCAGTTCTTC.

This sequence joins TRBV11-2 and TRBJ2-7, with D tentatively TRBD1 (5 bases). The CDR3 sequence is 13 residues long. Trimming removed 5 bases from V and 1 base from J, with 9 bases in between. In germline, CDR1 is SGHAT, CDR2 FQNNGV. The CDR3 nucleotides read TGTGCCAGCAGCCTGCCAGGGTCCTACGAGCAGTACTTC. Translated, it gives CASSLPGSYEQYF.

The sample holds a few counts of this clone. This chain connects TRBV6-5 to TRBJ1-2; D unclear. The germline V and J ends were trimmed by 2 bases and 5 bases, with 12 bases remaining between them. CDR1 MNHEY and CDR2 SVGAGI come from the germline V gene. The CDR3 loop spans 14 amino acids. The CDR3 region has the DNA TGTGCCAGCAGTTACCCCATCGGGCGTTATGGCTACACCTTC. Amino acid sequence: CASSYPIGRYGYTF.

The genes are TRBV7-2 and TRBJ2-3, with D possibly TRBD2 on 6 matching bases. Per germline, CDR1 SGHTA and CDR2 FQGNSA. The CDR3 totals 18 residues. Trimming took 5 bases from V and 1 from J, leaving 22 bases between them. CDR3 bases: TGTGCCAGCAGCGCCCGGGTGGGGCCTAGCGAGGGCACAGATACGCAGTATTTT. Protein product: CASSARVGPSEGTDTQYF.

This chain connects TRBV19 to TRBJ2-7; 9 positions match TRBD1. Germline values: CDR1 LNHDA, CDR2 SQIVND (reference sequence). With 4 bases clipped from V and 5 bases from J, the junction kept 3 bases outside the gene matches. This CDR3 region has 13 residues. The DNA of the CDR3 is TGTGCCAGTAGTACGACAGGGGGAGACGAGCAGTACTTC. Translated: CASSTTGGDEQYF.

The rearrangement joins TRBV19 to TRBJ2-2; the D is unclear. V dropped 0 bases and J dropped 6 bases, with 8 bases sitting between them. In germline, CDR1 is LNHDA, CDR2 SQIVND (reference sequence). This CDR3 comprises 14 residues. The CDR3 region has the DNA TGTGCCAGTAGTATAGAGGTGATTTCCGGGGAGCTGTTTTTT. Protein: CASSIEVISGELFF.

This rearrangement joins TRBV9 to TRBJ1-5; D remains unclear. CDR1 is SGDLS and CDR2 is YYNGEE in the germline V gene. Trimming removed 0 bases at V and 2 bases at J, with 9 bases between. CDR3 size: 15 residues. CDR3 sequence reads: CASSVEGRGNQPQHF. The CDR3 DNA follows: TGTGCCAGCAGCGTAGAAGGACGGGGCAATCAGCCCCAGCATTTT.

V gene TRBV4-3 combines with J gene TRBJ2-1; 10 nucleotides align to TRBD1. The CDR3 totals 14 residues. Germline CDR1 and CDR2: LGHNA and YSLEER. The J segment lost 7 bases and the V segment lost 4 bases, leaving 4 bases of the junction unmatched. The CDR3 sequence is CASSRQGASNEQFF. CDR3 DNA: TGCGCCAGCAGCCGACAGGGGGCAAGTAATGAGCAGTTCTTC.

V gene TRBV4-2 combines with J gene TRBJ2-3; 12 bases match TRBD2. Germline CDR1 and CDR2: LGHNA and YNFKEQ. V gave up 7 bases and J gave up 4 bases; unmatched junction bases: 6. The CDR3 totals 15 residues. The CDR3 DNA follows: TGTGCCAGCACCTCAGGGACTAGCGGGCCAGATACGCAGTATTTT. The encoded protein is CASTSGTSGPDTQYF.

The chain joins TRBV7-9 to TRBJ2-1; 12 bases fit TRBD2. CDR3 length equals 16 residues. After removal of 5 bases from V and 4 bases from J, the junction contained 6 bases not matched to a gene. CDR1 SEHNR and CDR2 FQNEAQ come from the germline V gene (reference sequence). The CDR3, as DNA: TGTGCCAGCAGCCCTCCGACTAGCGGGAGTTACAATGAGCAGTTCTTC. Translating gives CASSPPTSGSYNEQFF.

The rearrangement uses TRBV5-4 and TRBJ2-7; 10 bases match TRBD1. The junction had 6 bases not matched to a gene; V was cut back by 2 bases and J by 4 bases. The CDR3 consists of 15 residues. Germline CDR1 and CDR2: SGHNT and YYREEE (reference sequence). The CDR3 reads CASSFPLGQGYEQYF. CDR3 in DNA: TGTGCCAGCAGCTTTCCGTTGGGACAGGGGTACGAGCAGTACTTC.

The genes are TRBV6-1 and TRBJ2-6, with D perhaps matching TRBD1 (6 bases). The germline CDR1 and CDR2 sequences are MNHNS and SASEGT. Trimming cost V 1 base and J 2 bases, with 15 bases left between them. The CDR3 length is 18 residues. Here the CDR3 reads CASSEGRGWRAGANVLTF. CDR3 coding DNA: TGTGCCAGCAGTGAAGGCAGGGGTTGGAGAGCTGGGGCCAACGTCCTGACTTTC.

The chain carries TRBV28 and TRBJ2-1, with 10 nucleotides matching TRBD1. Trimming cost V 6 bases and J 8 bases; bases outside gene matches: 10. The germline gives CDR1 MDHEN, CDR2 SYDVKM. The CDR3 covers 15 residues. Here the CDR3 reads CASRIPGQGFHEQFF. The CDR3 region has the DNA TGTGCCAGCAGAATCCCGGGACAGGGGTTCCATGAGCAGTTCTTC.

J is TRBJ2-5 and V is TRBV7-3; D is uncertain. This CDR3 is 16 amino acids long. Germline loops: CDR1 SGHTA, CDR2 FQGTGA. V was pared by 1 base and J by 10 bases, with 22 bases between. CDR3 region: CASSLNGRSLVEDQYF. In DNA, the CDR3 is TGTGCCAGCAGCTTAAACGGGCGGAGTTTAGTAGAGGACCAGTACTTC.

The chain is built from TRBV5-1 and TRBJ1-1; D not certain. Per the germline V gene, CDR1 is SGHRS and CDR2 is YFSETQ. V lost 4 bases and J 3 bases, leaving 10 bases between the germline ends. This CDR3 is 13 amino acids long. CDR3 amino acids: CASSTAGDTEAFF. The CDR3 DNA reads as TGCGCCAGCAGCACCGCCGGGGACACTGAAGCTTTCTTT.

The genes are TRBV9 and TRBJ1-2; D not certain. This CDR3 is built from 14 residues. Trimming pared 0 bases from V and 0 bases from J, leaving 6 bases between. Germline V gene lookup returns CDR1 SGDLS and CDR2 YYNGEE. Here the CDR3 reads CASSVGATNYGYTF. CDR3 DNA sequence: TGTGCCAGCAGCGTAGGGGCTACTAACTATGGCTACACCTTC.